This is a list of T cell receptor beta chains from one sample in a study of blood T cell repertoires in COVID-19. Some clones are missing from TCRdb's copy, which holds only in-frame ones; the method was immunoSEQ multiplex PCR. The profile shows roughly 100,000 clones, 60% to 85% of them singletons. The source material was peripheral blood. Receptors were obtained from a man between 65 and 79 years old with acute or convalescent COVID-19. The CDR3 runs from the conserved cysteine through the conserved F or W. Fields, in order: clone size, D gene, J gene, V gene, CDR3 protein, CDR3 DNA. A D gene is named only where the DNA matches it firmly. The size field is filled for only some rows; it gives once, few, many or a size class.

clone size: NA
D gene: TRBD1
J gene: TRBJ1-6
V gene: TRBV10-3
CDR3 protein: CAIQDRDRNSPLHF
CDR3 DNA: TGTGCCATCCAGGACAGGGACAGGAATTCACCCCTCCACTTT

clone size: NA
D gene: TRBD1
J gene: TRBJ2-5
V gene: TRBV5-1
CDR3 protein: CASSGGQGLWETQYF
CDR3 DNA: TGCGCCAGCAGCGGAGGACAGGGCTTATGGGAGACCCAGTACTTC

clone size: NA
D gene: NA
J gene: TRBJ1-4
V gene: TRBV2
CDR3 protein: CASSDGATNEKLFF
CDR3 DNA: TGTGCCAGCAGTGACGGTGCAACTAATGAAAAACTGTTTTTT

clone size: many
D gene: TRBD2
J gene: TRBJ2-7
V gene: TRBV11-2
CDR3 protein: CASSSGTSGYEQYF
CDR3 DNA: TGTGCCAGCAGTTCCGGGACTAGCGGGTACGAGCAGTACTTC

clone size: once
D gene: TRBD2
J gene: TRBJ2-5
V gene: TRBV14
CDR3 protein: CASSLLPGLAGAGETQYF
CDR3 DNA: TGTGCCAGCAGCCTTCTCCCTGGACTAGCGGGAGCTGGGGAGACCCAGTACTTC

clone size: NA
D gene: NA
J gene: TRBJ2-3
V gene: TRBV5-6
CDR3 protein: CASSLGQVSDTQYF
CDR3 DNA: TGTGCCAGCAGCTTGGGACAGGTTTCCGATACGCAGTATTTT

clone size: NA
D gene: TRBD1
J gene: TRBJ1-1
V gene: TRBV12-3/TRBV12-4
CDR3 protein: CASSLRDRGSFLF
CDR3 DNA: TGTGCCAGCAGTCTCCGGGACAGGGGAAGCTTCCTCTTT

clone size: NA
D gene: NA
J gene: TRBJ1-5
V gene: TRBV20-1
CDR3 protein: CSASSRPYSNQPQHF
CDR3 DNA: TGCAGTGCTAGTAGCAGGCCTTATAGCAATCAGCCCCAGCATTTT

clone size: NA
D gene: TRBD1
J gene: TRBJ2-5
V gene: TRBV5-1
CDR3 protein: CASSLTSGTGLETQYF
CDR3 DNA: TGCGCCAGCAGCTTGACCTCTGGGACAGGGTTGGAGACCCAGTACTTC

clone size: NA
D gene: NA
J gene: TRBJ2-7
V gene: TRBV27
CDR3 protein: CASKEVASYEQYF
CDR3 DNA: TGTGCCAGCAAGGAGGTTGCGTCCTACGAGCAGTACTTC

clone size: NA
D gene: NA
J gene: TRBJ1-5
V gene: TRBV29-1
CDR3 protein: CSVSDSSSNQPQHF
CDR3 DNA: TGCAGCGTTTCCGACAGTAGTAGCAATCAGCCCCAGCATTTT

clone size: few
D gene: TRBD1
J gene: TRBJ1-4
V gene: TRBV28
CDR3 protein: CASSLQGAGNEKLFF
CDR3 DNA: TGTGCCAGCAGTTTACAGGGGGCGGGTAATGAAAAACTGTTTTTT

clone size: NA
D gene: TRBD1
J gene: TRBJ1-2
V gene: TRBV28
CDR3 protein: CASSPDRARGYTF
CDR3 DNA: TGTGCCAGCAGCCCAGACAGGGCACGGGGCTACACCTTC

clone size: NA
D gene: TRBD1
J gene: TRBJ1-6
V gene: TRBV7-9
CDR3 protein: CASSLGGTANSPLHF
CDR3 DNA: TGTGCCAGCAGCTTAGGGGGGACAGCTAATTCACCCCTCCACTTT

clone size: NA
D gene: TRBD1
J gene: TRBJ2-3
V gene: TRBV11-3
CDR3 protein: CASSFGQGRRDTQYF
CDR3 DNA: TGTGCCAGCAGCTTCGGACAGGGGAGGAGAGATACGCAGTATTTT

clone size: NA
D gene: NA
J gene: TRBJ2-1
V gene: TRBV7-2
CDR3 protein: CASSWASEQFF
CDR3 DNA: TGTGCCAGCAGCTGGGCAAGTGAGCAGTTCTTC

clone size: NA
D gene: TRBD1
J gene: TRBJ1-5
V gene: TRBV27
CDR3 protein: CASSTTGQYNQPQHF
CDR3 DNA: TGTGCCAGCAGTACGACGGGACAGTACAATCAGCCCCAGCATTTT

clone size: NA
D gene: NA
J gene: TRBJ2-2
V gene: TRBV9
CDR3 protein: CASSPTSGYDTGELFF
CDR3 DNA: TGTGCCAGCAGTCCTACTTCGGGGTATGACACCGGGGAGCTGTTTTTT

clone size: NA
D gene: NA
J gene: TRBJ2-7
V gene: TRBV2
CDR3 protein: CASRTGLAYEQYF
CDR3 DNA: TGTGCCAGCAGAACAGGGCTTGCCTACGAGCAGTACTTC

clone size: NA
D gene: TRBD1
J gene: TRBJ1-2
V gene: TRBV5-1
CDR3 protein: CASSLANRQGPYGYTF
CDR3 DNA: TGCGCCAGCAGCTTGGCCAATAGACAGGGCCCCTATGGCTACACCTTC

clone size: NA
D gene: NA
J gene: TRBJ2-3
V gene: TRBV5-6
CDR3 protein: CASSLSTPDTQYF
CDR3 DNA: TGTGCCAGCAGCTTGTCCACTCCCGATACGCAGTATTTT

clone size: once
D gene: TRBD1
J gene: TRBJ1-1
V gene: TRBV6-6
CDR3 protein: CASSLDRAVTEAFF
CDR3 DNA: TGTGCCAGCAGTCTCGACAGGGCGGTCACTGAAGCTTTCTTT

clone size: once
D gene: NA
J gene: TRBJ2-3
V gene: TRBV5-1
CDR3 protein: CASSSGDTTDTQYF
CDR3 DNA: TGCGCCAGCAGCTCGGGGGATACCACAGATACGCAGTATTTT

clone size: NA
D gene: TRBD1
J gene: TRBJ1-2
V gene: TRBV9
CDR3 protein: CASSADRGGYTF
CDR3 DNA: TGTGCCAGCAGCGCTGACAGGGGCGGCTACACCTTC

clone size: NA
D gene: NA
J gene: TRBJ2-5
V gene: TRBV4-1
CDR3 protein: CASSDGQKPIQETQYF
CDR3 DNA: TGCGCCAGCAGCGACGGACAGAAACCAATCCAAGAGACCCAGTACTTC

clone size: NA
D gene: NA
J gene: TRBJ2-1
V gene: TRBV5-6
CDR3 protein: CASSLDPGFDEQFF
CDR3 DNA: TGTGCCAGCAGCTTGGACCCAGGGTTCGATGAGCAGTTCTTC

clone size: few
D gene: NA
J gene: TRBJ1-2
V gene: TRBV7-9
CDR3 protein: CASSLGAGDAYGYTF
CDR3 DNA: TGTGCCAGCAGCTTAGGGGCAGGGGATGCCTATGGCTACACCTTC

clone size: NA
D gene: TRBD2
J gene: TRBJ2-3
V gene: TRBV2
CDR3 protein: CASTSGQMSTDTQYF
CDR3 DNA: TGTGCCAGCACTAGCGGGCAGATGAGCACAGATACGCAGTATTTT

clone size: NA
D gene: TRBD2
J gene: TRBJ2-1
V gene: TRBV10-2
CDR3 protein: CASRASGSSYNEQFF
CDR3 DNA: TGCGCCAGCAGGGCGAGCGGGAGCTCCTACAATGAGCAGTTCTTC